This T cell receptor (beta chain) was recovered during a study of identifying expanded T cells in peripheral blood. General observations from the study: Over about two and four weeks, about 15 and 18 clones changed, versus 1.2 between replicates.

This clone was seen a single time. Its antigen is as yet unknown. In germline, CDR1 is SGHNT, CDR2 YYREEE (reference sequence). V lost 0 bases and J 1 base, leaving 7 bases between the germline ends. This CDR3 is 15 amino acids long. Healthy donors had no documented immune events, such as infections, while sampled. Clones were read by immunoSEQ multiplex PCR, and TCRdb kept only the in-frame ones, dropping some. This table holds about 81,000 clones, 84% found once. J is TRBJ2-2 and V is TRBV5-4; D is perhaps TRBD2 (6 bases). The receptor's source is a person aged 18 to 75 in good health. Material: blood. The CDR3 sequence: CASSLGSGNTGELFF. The CDR3 nucleotides are TGTGCCAGCAGCTTGGGTAGCGGGAACACCGGGGAGCTGTTTTTT.